The text below deals with one T cell receptor (beta chain). No antigen is known for it. These data belong to a study of cytomegalovirus exposure and HLA in healthy donors. Study-level findings and limits: Both high specificity and high sensitivity reportedly marked the classifier's diagnosis of cytomegalovirus status. TCR sequences were mostly rare, though some public TCRs occurred in many donors.

Some clones are missing from TCRdb's copy, which holds only in-frame ones; the method was immunoSEQ multiplex PCR. This table has 260,000 or so clones, approximately 87% appearing once. The donors were members of the validation cohort, which comprised roughly 130 subjects and was separate from the first cohort of 730 or so subjects. Input material: PBMCs. The sequence came from a woman aged 18 to 35 in good health and CMV-seronegative.

As DNA, the CDR3 is TGTGCCAGCAGTTTAAGCTACTACGAGCAGTACTTC. Its protein is CASSLSYYEQYF. The genes are TRBV28 and TRBJ2-7; no firm D call. From germline, CDR1 is MDHEN and CDR2 SYDVKM. The CDR3 is made up of 12 amino acids. Trimming stripped 2 bases from V and 3 bases from J, with 5 bases between.